This entry lists 2 T cell receptor beta chains sequenced from one sample in a study of cytomegalovirus exposure and HLA in healthy donors. Both 60 Vbeta primers and 13 Jbeta primers went into the PCR. TCRdb keeps only in-frame clones here, not all; method: immunoSEQ multiplex PCR. The sample includes approximately 130,000 clones, 60% to 85% of them seen just once. Sequenced: PBMCs. The receptors originated from a man aged 30-40 years in good health and CMV-seronegative.

The genes are TRBV9 and TRBJ2-1, with a possible D match to TRBD2 (5 bases). The CDR3 length is 14 residues. Trimming left V 3 bases short and J 2 bases short, with 9 bases between. The germline CDR1 and CDR2 sequences are SGDLS and YYNGEE. CDR3 DNA sequence: TGTGCCAGCAGCGGGCTAGCCCCCTACAATGAGCAGTTCTTC. It is translated as CASSGLAPYNEQFF.

To note about this clone: At one end the junction does not follow the germline gene, possibly because of a read error. The chain uses TRBV30 and TRBJ2-3; perhaps TRBD2 as D (7 bases). The CDR3 extends over 15 amino acids. Germline CDR1 GTSNPN, CDR2 SVGIG (reference sequence). This CDR3 is CARSAGAASTDTQYF. The CDR3 nucleotides read TGTGCCCGGAGCGCGGGGGCTGCTAGCACAGATACGCAGTATTTT.